Listed here are 11 T cell receptor beta chains from one sample, sequenced in a study of immune characteristics of hereditary and idiopathic chronic pancreatitis. Clones were sequenced by immunoSEQ multiplex PCR, and TCRdb holds only the in-frame ones, with some missing. Of around 520 clones listed, 63% were seen once; the top ten hold about 40%. What was sequenced was pancreas tissue. Receptor source: a human donor who was a deceased organ donor serving as a healthy control.

The rearrangement uses TRBV7-2 and TRBJ2-7; TRBD2 matches at 9 bases. Per the germline V gene, CDR1 is SGHTA and CDR2 is FQGNSA. With 4 bases clipped from V and 3 bases from J, the junction kept 4 bases outside the gene matches. CDR3 size: 14 residues. Here the CDR3 reads CASSSSAGGYEQYF. The DNA for the CDR3 is TGTGCCAGCAGCTCATCAGCGGGGGGCTACGAGCAGTACTTC. The complete variable domain, with remaining parts taken from reference TRBV7-2 and TRBJ2-7, reads GAGVSQSPSNKVTEKGKDVELRCDPISGHTALYWYRQSLGQGLEFLIYFQGNSAPDKSGLPSDRFSAERTGGSVSTLTIQRTQQEDSAVYLCASSSSAGGYEQYFGPGTRLTVT.

The chain recombines TRBV13 with TRBJ2-3, with 12 bases that match TRBD1. V dropped 3 bases and J dropped 6; count of bases not matched to a gene: 4. CDR3 length: 15 residues. Germline lookup yields CDR1 PRHDT and CDR2 FYEKMQ (reference sequence). The CDR3, as DNA: TGTGCCAGCAGCTTCCGGGACAGGGGGCTCGATACGCAGTATTTT. It is translated as CASSFRDRGLDTQYF.

The chain uses TRBV27 and TRBJ2-4, with 7 nucleotides matching TRBD1. The CDR3 is 13 residues long. Germline CDR1 reads MNHEY; CDR2 reads SMNVEV (reference sequence). Trimming removed 5 bases from V and 7 bases from J; junction bases left unmatched: 5. CDR3: CASSLGQSNIQYF. For the CDR3, the DNA is TGTGCCAGCAGTCTGGGACAGTCGAACATTCAGTACTTC.

V and J are TRBV7-8 and TRBJ2-5; D call uncertain. Per the germline V gene, CDR1 is SGHVS and CDR2 is FQNEAQ. The CDR3 contains 14 residues. V was cut by 5 bases and J by 5 bases, with 15 bases left in between. CDR3 residues: CASSPRVTRETQYF. DNA of the CDR3: TGTGCCAGCAGCCCCCGGGTCACTCGGGAGACCCAGTACTTC.

This clone is labeled large. The same CDR3 can be traced to other DNA sequences in this sample. The rearrangement links TRBV29-1 to TRBJ1-1; the D is unclear. V lost 4 bases and J lost 1, with 7 bases in between. CDR3 size: 12 residues. The germline CDR1 and CDR2 sequences are SQVTM and ANQGSEA. The CDR3 sequence is CSVVDWNTEAFF. The CDR3 coding sequence is TGCAGCGTTGTGGATTGGAACACTGAAGCTTTCTTT.

The chain joins TRBV28 to TRBJ2-7; 8 bases align to TRBD2. Per the germline V gene, CDR1 is MDHEN and CDR2 is SYDVKM. Trimming cost V 3 bases and J 5 bases; bases outside gene matches: 6. This CDR3 has 14 amino acids. In nucleotides, the CDR3 is TGTGCCAGCAGTTTCCGGGAGGGCCGGGACGAGCAGTACTTC. Protein: CASSFREGRDEQYF.

This clone was seen only a few times. This chain uses TRBV7-8 with TRBJ2-2; D possibly corresponds to TRBD2 (5 bases). The V gene's germline CDR1 is SGHVS and CDR2 FQNEAQ. CDR3 length equals 16 residues. The V gene lost 1 base and the J gene lost 6 bases, with 15 bases spanning the gap. The CDR3 loop is CASSLEVNPGAGELFF. The CDR3 DNA reads TGTGCCAGCAGCTTAGAAGTTAACCCCGGGGCCGGGGAGCTGTTTTTT.

This clone was recorded once. This rearrangement joins TRBV13 to TRBJ1-1; D call uncertain. CDR1 is PRHDT and CDR2 is FYEKMQ in the germline V gene (reference sequence). Trimming removed 1 base at V and 3 bases at J, with 9 bases between. The CDR3 loop spans 14 amino acids. The CDR3 sequence is CASSLAWAYTEAFF. The CDR3 bases are TGTGCCAGCAGCTTAGCCTGGGCCTACACTGAAGCTTTCTTT.

As for this clone: At one end the junction does not follow the germline gene, possibly because of a read error. Distinct nucleotide sequences in the sample also encode this CDR3. The rearrangement joins TRBV7-8 to TRBJ2-7, with 7 bases fitting TRBD1. In germline, CDR1 is SGHVS, CDR2 FQNEAQ. CDR3 length equals 14 residues. DNA of the CDR3: TGCGCCAGCAGCATAAAGACAGGGACCTACGAGCAGTACTTC. Translation: CASSIKTGTYEQYF.

This clone is classed as hyperexpanded. The J gene is TRBJ1-1, the V gene TRBV5-4; D remains ambiguous. CDR1 is SGHNT, CDR2 YYREEE, per germline (reference sequence). This CDR3 is 16 amino acids long. V lost 4 bases and J lost 0, with 16 bases in between. The CDR3 protein is CASSPHPSQLNTEAFF. In DNA, the CDR3 is TGTGCCAGCAGCCCCCATCCTAGCCAGTTGAACACTGAAGCTTTCTTT. The complete variable domain, with remaining parts taken from reference TRBV5-4 and TRBJ1-1, reads ETGVTQSPTHLIKTRGQQVTLRCSSQSGHNTVSWYQQALGQGPQFIFQYYREEENGRGNFPPRFSGLQFPNYSSELNVNALELDDSALYLCASSPHPSQLNTEAFFGQGTRLTVV.

The DNA for the CDR3 is TGTGCCAGCAGTTTCCCCGGGACAGGGAAGGGCGAGCAGTACTTC. It is translated as CASSFPGTGKGEQYF. The J gene is TRBJ2-7, the V gene TRBV28; 9 bases are shared with TRBD1. The length of the CDR3 is 15 residues. From germline, CDR1 is MDHEN and CDR2 SYDVKM. Trimming at V came to 3 bases and at J to 6 bases, leaving 9 bases not matched to a gene.